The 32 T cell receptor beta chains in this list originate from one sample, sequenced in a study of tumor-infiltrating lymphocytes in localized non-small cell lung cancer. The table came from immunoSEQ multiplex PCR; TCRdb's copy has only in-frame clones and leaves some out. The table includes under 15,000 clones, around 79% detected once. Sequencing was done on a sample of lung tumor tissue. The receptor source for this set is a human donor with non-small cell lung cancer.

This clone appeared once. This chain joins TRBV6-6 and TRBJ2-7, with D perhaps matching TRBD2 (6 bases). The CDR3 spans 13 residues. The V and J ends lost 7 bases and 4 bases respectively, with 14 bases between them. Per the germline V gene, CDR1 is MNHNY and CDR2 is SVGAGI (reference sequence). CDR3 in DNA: TGTGCCAGCAAAGAGGGGAGGATGTACGAGCAGTACTTC. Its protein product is CASKEGRMYEQYF.

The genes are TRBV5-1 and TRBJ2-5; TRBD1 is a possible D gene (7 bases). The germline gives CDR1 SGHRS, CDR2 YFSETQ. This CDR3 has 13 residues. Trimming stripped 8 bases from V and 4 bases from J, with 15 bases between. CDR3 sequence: CASKQGGAETQYF. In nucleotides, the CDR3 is TGCGCCAGTAAGCAGGGGGGTGCAGAGACCCAGTACTTC.

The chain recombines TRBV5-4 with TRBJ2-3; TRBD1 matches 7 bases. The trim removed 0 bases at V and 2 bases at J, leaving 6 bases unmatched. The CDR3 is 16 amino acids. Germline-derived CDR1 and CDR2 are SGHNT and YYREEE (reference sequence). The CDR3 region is CASSLGGGQTTDTQYF. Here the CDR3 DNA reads TGTGCCAGCAGCTTGGGAGGGGGCCAAACCACAGATACGCAGTATTTT.

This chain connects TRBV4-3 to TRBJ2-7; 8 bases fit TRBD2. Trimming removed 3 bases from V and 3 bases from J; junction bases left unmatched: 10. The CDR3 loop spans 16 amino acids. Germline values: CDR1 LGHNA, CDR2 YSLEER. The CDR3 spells CASSQEGTSSLYEQYF. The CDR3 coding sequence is TGCGCCAGCAGCCAGGAGGGGACTAGTTCTCTCTACGAGCAGTACTTC.

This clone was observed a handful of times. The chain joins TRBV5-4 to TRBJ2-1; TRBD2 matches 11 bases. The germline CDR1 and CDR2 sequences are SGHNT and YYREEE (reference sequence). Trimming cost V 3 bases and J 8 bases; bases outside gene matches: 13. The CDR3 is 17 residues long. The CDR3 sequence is CASSSDRELAGAHEQFF. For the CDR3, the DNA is TGTGCCAGCAGCTCAGACAGGGAACTAGCGGGGGCTCATGAGCAGTTCTTC.

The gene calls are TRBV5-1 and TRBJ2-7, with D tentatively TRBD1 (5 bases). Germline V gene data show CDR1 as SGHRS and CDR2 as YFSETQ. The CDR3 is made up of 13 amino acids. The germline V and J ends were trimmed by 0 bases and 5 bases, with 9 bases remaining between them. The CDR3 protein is CASSLGQGHEQYF. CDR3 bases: TGCGCCAGCAGCTTGGGCCAGGGTCACGAGCAGTACTTC.

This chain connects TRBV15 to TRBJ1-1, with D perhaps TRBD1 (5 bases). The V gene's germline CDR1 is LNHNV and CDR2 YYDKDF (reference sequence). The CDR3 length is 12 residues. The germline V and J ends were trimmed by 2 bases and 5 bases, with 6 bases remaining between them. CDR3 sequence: CATSRQGTEAFF. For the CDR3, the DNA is TGTGCCACCAGCAGACAGGGAACTGAAGCTTTCTTT.

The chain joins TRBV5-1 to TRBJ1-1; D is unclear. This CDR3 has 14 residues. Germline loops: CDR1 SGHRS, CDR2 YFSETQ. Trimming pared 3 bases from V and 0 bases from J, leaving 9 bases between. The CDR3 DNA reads TGCGCCAGCAGCTCCCCGTCACTGAACACTGAAGCTTTCTTT. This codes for CASSSPSLNTEAFF. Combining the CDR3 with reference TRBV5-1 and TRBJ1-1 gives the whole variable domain KAGVTQTPRYLIKTRGQQVTLSCSPISGHRSVSWYQQTPGQGLQFLFEYFSETQRNKGNFPGRFSGRQFSNSRSEMNVSTLELGDSALYLCASSSPSLNTEAFFGQGTRLTVV.

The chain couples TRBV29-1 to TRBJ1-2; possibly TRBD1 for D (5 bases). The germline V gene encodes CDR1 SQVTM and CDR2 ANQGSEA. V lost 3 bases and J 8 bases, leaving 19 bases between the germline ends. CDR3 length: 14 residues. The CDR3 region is CSVEDTDMHGGYTF. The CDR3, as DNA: TGCAGCGTTGAGGACACTGACATGCACGGAGGCTACACCTTC.

CDR3 DNA sequence: TGTGCCAGCAGCTTACTGCTAGCCGGGGCAGATACGCAGTATTTT. Translated, it gives CASSLLLAGADTQYF. The chain employs TRBV7-2 and TRBJ2-3, with D maybe TRBD2 (5 bases). Trimming cost V 2 bases and J 4 bases, with 13 bases left between them. The CDR3 is 15 residues long. CDR1 and CDR2 (germline): SGHTA, FQGNSA.

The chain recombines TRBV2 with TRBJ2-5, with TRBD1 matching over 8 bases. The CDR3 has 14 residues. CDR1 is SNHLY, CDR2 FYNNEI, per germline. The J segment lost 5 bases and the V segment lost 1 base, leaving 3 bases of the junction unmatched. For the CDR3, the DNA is TGTGCCAGCAGTGAAGGGACAGGGAAGGAGACCCAGTACTTC. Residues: CASSEGTGKETQYF. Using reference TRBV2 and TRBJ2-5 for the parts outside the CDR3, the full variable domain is EPEVTQTPSHQVTQMGQEVILRCVPISNHLYFYWYRQILGQKVEFLVSFYNNEISEKSEIFDDQFSVERPDGSNFTLKIRSTKLEDSAMYFCASSEGTGKETQYFGPGTRLLVL.

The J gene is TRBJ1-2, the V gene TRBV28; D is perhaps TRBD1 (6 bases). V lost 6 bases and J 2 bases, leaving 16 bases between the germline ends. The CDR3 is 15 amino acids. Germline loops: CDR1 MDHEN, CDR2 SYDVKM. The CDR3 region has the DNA TGTGCCAGCAGATCCCAGGGGAGTGTCAACTATGGCTACACCTTC. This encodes CASRSQGSVNYGYTF.

CDR3 DNA: TGTGCCAGCACTGGGGACGGCGGGAATTCCTACAATGAGCAGTTCTTC. Translated: CASTGDGGNSYNEQFF. The V and J genes are TRBV9 and TRBJ2-1, with TRBD2 as a possible D gene (6 bases). This CDR3 is 16 amino acids long. Trimming stripped 6 bases from V and 1 base from J, with 17 bases between. The germline V gene has CDR1 SGDLS and CDR2 YYNGEE.

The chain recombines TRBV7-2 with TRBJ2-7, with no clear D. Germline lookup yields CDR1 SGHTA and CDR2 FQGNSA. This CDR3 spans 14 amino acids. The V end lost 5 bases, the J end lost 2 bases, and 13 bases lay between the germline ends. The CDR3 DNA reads TGTGCCAGCAGCCCCAACGGCAGTCCCTACGAGCAGTACGTC. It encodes CASSPNGSPYEQYV.

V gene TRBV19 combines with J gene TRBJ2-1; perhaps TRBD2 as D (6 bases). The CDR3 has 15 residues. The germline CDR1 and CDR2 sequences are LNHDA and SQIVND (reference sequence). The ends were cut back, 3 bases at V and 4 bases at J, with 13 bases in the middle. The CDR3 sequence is CASSIVEGPYNEQFF. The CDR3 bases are TGTGCCAGTAGTATTGTGGAGGGGCCATACAATGAGCAGTTCTTC.

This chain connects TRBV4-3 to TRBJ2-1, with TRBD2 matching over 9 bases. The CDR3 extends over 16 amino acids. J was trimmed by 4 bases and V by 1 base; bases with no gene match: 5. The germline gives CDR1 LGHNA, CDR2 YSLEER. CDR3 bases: TGCGCCAGCAGCCAAGCGGGGACTAGCTCTTACAATGAGCAGTTCTTC. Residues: CASSQAGTSSYNEQFF.

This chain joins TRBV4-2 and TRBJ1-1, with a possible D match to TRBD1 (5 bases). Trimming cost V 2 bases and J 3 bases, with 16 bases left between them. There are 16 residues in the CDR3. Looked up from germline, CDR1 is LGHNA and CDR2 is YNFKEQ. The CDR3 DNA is TGTGCCAGCAGCCAATTAGGTGGAGGCAGGGACACTGAAGCTTTCTTT. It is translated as CASSQLGGGRDTEAFF.

The CDR3 DNA sequence: TGTGCCAGTAGTACAAGAGCGGGAGGCCTACTTTCCAATGAGCAGTTCTTC. It encodes CASSTRAGGLLSNEQFF. The chain is built from TRBV19 and TRBJ2-1, with TRBD2 matching 9 bases. This CDR3 spans 17 amino acids. J gave up 6 bases and V 4 bases, and 13 bases lay outside the gene matches. Germline V gene sequence: CDR1 LNHDA, CDR2 SQIVND (reference sequence).

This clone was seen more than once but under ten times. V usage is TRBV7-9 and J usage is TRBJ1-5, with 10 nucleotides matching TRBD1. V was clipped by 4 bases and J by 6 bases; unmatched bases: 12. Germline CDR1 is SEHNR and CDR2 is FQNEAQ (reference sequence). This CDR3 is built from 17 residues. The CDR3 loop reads CASSSIPGTGEGQPQHF. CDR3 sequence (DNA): TGTGCCAGCAGCTCCATTCCCGGGACAGGGGAGGGTCAGCCCCAGCATTTT.

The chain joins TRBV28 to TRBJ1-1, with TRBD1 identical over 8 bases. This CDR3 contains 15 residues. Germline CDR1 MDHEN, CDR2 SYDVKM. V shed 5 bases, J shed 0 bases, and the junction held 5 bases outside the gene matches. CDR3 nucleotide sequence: TGTGCCAGCAGTAGAACAGGGGGGATGAACACTGAAGCTTTCTTT. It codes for CASSRTGGMNTEAFF.

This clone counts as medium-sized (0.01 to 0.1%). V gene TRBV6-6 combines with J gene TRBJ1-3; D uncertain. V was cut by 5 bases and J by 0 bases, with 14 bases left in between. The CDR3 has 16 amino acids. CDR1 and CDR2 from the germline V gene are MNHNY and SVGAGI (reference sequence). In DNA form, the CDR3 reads TGTGCCAGCAGTCGACCGGGCCGGGGCTCTGGAAACACCATATATTTT. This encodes CASSRPGRGSGNTIYF.

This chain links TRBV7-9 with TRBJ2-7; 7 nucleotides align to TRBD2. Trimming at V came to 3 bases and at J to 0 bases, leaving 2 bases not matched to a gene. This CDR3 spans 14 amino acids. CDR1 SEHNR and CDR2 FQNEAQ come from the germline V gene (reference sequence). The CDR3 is CASSFGGGSYEQYF. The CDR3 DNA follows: TGTGCCAGCAGCTTTGGCGGGGGCTCCTACGAGCAGTACTTC.

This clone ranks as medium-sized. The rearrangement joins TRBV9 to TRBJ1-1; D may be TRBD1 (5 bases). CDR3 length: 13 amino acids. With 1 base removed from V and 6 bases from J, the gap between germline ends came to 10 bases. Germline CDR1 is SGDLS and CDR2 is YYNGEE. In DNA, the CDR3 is TGTGCCAGCAGCGTAATGGCGGGGGCTGAAGCTTTCTTT. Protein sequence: CASSVMAGAEAFF.

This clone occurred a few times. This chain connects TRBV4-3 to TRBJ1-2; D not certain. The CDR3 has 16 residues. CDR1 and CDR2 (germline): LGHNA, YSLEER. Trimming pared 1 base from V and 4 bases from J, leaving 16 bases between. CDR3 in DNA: TGCGCCAGCAGCCAAGTGGGCCAGACGTCTGCCTATGGCTACACCTTC. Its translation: CASSQVGQTSAYGYTF.

This chain's CDR3 is CASGWRLAGGPRTDTQYF. For the CDR3, the DNA is TGTGCCAGTGGTTGGCGACTAGCGGGAGGGCCCCGGACAGATACGCAGTATTTT. The rearrangement links TRBV28 to TRBJ2-3; 14 bases match TRBD2. The CDR3 is 18 amino acids. CDR1 and CDR2 from the germline V gene are MDHEN and SYDVKM. V lost 9 bases to trimming and J lost 3 bases; unmatched junction nucleotides: 14.

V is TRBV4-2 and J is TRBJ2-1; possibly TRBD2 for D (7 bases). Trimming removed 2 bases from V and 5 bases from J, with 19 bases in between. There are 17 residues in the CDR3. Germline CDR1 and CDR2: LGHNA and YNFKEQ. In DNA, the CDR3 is TGTGCCAGCAGCCAATCAACGGCGGGGGCCCTCCACAATGAGCAGTTCTTC. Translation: CASSQSTAGALHNEQFF.

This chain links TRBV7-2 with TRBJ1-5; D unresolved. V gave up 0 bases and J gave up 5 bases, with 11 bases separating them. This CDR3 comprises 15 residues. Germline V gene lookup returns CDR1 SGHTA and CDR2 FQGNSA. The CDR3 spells CASSLAPNEYQPQHF. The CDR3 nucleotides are TGTGCCAGCAGCTTAGCGCCTAACGAGTATCAGCCCCAGCATTTT.

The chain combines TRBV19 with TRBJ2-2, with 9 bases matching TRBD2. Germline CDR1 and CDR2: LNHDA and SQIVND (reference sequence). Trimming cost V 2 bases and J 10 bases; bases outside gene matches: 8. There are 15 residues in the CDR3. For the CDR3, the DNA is TGTGCCAGTAGTATACGGGTTAGCGGGAGAATGGAGCTGTTTTTT. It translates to CASSIRVSGRMELFF.

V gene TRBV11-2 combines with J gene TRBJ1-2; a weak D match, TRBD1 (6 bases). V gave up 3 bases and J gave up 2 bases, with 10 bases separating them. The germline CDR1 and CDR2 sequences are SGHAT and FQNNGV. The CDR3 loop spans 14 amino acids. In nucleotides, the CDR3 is TGTGCCAGCAGCTTGTCCCAGGGGAACTATGGCTACACCTTC. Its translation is CASSLSQGNYGYTF.

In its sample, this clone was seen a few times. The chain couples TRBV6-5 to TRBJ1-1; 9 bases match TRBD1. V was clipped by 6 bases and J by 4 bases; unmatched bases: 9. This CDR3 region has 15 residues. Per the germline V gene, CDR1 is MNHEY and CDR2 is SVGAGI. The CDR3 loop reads CASRHTGGAGTEAFF. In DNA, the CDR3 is TGTGCCAGCAGGCATACAGGGGGCGCTGGCACTGAAGCTTTCTTT.

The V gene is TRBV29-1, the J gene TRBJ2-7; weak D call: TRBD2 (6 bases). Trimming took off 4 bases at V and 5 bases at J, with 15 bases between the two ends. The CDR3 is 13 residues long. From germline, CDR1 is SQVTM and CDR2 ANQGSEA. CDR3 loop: CSVGRDFGDEQYF. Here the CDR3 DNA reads TGCAGCGTTGGCCGGGACTTTGGGGACGAGCAGTACTTC.

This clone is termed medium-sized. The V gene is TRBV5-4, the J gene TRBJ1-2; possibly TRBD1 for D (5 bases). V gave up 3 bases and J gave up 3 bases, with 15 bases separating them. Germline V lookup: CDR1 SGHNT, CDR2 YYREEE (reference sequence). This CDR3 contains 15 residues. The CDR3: CASSSSSPGHYGYTF. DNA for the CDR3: TGTGCCAGCAGCTCCTCGAGTCCAGGGCACTATGGCTACACCTTC.